This is a list of T cell receptor beta chains from one sample in a study of OX40 agonist ivuxolimab in advanced cancers. Data came from immunoSEQ multiplex PCR; TCRdb stores just in-frame clones and leaves some out. The table shows 60,000 to 90,000 clones, with approximately 84% occurring only once. Specimen: CD4+ or CD8+ T cells sorted from blood, collected in a trial of the OX40 agonist ivuxolimab. The receptors were gathered from an adult with an advanced solid tumor such as melanoma, head and neck, liver or kidney cancer. Both conserved end residues are part of each CDR3. D genes are given only for firm matches. Part of the rows lack a size; the others show once, few, many or a class for expanded clones.

J | D | V | size | DNA | CDR3
TRBJ1-6 | . | TRBV6-5 | . | TGTGCCAGCAGGGCCGGGAGGCCGAATTCACCCCTCCACTTT | CASRAGRPNSPLHF
TRBJ2-3 | . | TRBV5-7 | once | TGTGCCAGCAGCTTCTGCGCACCCTTCACAGATACGCAGTATTTT | CASSFCAPFTDTQYF
TRBJ2-7 | TRBD1 | TRBV2 | . | TGTGCCAGCAGATCCGGGACAGGGGTAGGCTCCTACGAGCAGTACTTC | CASRSGTGVGSYEQYF
TRBJ2-7 | TRBD1 | TRBV2 | . | TGTGCCAGCACCCATGAGGGGACAGGGACAGGCGAGCAGTACTTC | CASTHEGTGTGEQYF
TRBJ2-7 | TRBD1 | TRBV7-2 | medium-sized | TGTGCCAGCAGCCGGGACAGGGCCTACGAGCAGTACTTC | CASSRDRAYEQYF
TRBJ1-2 | . | TRBV5-6 | . | TGTGCCAGCAGCTTGAGTGGCCGGGACTATGGCTACACCTTC | CASSLSGRDYGYTF
TRBJ1-3 | . | TRBV7-9 | . | TGTGCCAGCAGCGACAGGAGCTCTGGAAACACCATATATTTT | CASSDRSSGNTIYF
TRBJ1-1 | . | TRBV20-1 | . | TGCAGGGGATCGTTGGGCACTGAAGCTTTCTTT | CRGSLGTEAFF
TRBJ1-2 | TRBD1 | TRBV6-5 | . | TGTGCTAGCAGCTCCCCGGACAGGGCCTATGGCTACACCTTC | CASSSPDRAYGYTF
TRBJ1-3 | . | TRBV7-9 | . | TGTGCCAGCAGCCCCCTATTAGGACGGGGAAACTCTGGAAACACCATATATTTT | CASSPLLGRGNSGNTIYF
TRBJ1-3 | . | TRBV7-6 | once | TGTGCCAGCAGCTTAAGCCCCCACAGAGATTCTGGAAACACCATATATTTT | CASSLSPHRDSGNTIYF
TRBJ1-2 | . | TRBV28 | . | TGTGCCAGCAGTAAAATAGGGGCAGGGAACGTCTATGGCTACACCTTC | CASSKIGAGNVYGYTF